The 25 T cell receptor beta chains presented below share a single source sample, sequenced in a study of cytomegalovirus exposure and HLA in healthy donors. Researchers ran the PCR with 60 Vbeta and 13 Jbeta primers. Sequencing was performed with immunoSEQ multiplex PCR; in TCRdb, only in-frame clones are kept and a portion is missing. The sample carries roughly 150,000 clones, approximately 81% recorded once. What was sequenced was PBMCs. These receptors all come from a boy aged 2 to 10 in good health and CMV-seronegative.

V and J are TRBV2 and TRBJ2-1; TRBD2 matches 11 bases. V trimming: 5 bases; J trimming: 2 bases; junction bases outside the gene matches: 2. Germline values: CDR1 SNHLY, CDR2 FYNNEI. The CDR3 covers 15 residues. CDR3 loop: CASSPTSGTYNEQFF. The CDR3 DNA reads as TGTGCCAGCAGTCCGACTAGCGGGACCTACAATGAGCAGTTCTTC.

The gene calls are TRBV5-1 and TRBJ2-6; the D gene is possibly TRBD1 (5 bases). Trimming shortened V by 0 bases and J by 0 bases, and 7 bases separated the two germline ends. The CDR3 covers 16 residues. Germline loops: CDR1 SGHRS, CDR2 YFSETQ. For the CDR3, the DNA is TGCGCCAGCAGCTTGGGACAGTTCTCTGGGGCCAACGTCCTGACTTTC. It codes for CASSLGQFSGANVLTF.

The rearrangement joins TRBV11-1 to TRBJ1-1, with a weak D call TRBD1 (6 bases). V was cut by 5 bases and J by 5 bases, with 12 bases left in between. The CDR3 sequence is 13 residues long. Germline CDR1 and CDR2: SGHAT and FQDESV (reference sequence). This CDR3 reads CASSRDRFTEAFF. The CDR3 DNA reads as TGTGCCAGCAGCCGCGACAGGTTTACTGAAGCTTTCTTT.

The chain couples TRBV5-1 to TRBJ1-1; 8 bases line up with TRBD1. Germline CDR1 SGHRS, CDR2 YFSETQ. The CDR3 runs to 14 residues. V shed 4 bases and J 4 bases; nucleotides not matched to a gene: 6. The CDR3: CASSTQGAGTEAFF. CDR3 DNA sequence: TGCGCCAGCAGCACCCAGGGGGCAGGCACTGAAGCTTTCTTT.

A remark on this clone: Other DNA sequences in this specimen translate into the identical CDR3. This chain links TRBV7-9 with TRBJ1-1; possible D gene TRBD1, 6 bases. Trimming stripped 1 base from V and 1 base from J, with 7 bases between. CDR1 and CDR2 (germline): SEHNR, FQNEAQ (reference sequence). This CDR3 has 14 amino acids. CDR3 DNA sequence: TGTGCCAGCAGCTTAGGACAGGCGAACACTGAAGCTTTCTTT. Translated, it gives CASSLGQANTEAFF.

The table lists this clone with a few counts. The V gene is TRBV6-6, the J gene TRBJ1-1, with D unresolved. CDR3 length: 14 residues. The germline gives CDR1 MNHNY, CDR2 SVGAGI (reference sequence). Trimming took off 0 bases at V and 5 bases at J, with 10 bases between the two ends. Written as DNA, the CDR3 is TGTGCCAGCAGTTACTCGAAAGGGAGGACTGAAGCTTTCTTT. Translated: CASSYSKGRTEAFF.

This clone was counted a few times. The CDR3 is CASSQGSGEGPLHF. The CDR3, as DNA: TGTGCCAGCAGCCAAGGTAGCGGGGAAGGGCCCCTCCACTTT. The J gene is TRBJ1-6, the V gene TRBV14; D is unclear. The germline CDR1 and CDR2 sequences are SGHDN and FVKESK. With 1 base removed from V and 13 bases from J, the gap between germline ends came to 14 bases. The CDR3 consists of 14 residues.

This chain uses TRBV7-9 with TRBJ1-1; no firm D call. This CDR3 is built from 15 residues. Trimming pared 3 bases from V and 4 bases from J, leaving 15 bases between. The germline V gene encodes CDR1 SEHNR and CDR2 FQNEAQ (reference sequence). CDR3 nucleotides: TGTGCCAGCAGCTTTTCGAAGGCGGGAGGCACTGAAGCTTTCTTT. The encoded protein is CASSFSKAGGTEAFF.

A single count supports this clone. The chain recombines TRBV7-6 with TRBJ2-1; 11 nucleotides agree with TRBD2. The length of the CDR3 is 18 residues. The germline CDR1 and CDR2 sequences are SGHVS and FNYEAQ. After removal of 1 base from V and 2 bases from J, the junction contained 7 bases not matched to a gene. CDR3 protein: CASSLVTSGSFPYNEQFF. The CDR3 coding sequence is TGTGCCAGCAGCTTAGTTACTAGCGGGAGTTTTCCCTACAATGAGCAGTTCTTC.

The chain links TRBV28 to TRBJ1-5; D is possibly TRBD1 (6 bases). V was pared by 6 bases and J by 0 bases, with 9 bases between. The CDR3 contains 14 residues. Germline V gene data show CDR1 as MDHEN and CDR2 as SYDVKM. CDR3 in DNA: TGTGCCAGCAGCTCGGACAGTAGCAATCAGCCCCAGCATTTT. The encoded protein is CASSSDSSNQPQHF.

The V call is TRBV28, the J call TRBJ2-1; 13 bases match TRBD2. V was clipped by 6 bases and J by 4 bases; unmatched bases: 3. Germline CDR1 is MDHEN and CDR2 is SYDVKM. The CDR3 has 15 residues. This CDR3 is CASSPGLAGYNEQFF. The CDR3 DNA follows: TGTGCCAGCAGCCCGGGACTAGCGGGGTACAATGAGCAGTTCTTC.

The CDR3 DNA follows: TGTGCCAGCACCAGGGGGTCCCGATTGAACACTGAAGCTTTCTTT. This gives the protein CASTRGSRLNTEAFF. The chain uses TRBV21-1 and TRBJ1-1; the table's D call, TRBD1, has no DNA check behind it. TRBV21-1 is shown as a pseudogene. The CDR3 runs 15 residues.

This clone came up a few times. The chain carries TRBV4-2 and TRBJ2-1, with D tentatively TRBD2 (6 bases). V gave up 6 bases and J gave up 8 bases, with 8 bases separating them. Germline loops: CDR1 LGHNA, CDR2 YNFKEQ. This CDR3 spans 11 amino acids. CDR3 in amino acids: CASSPGDEQFF. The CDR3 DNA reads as TGTGCCAGCAGTCCGGGGGATGAGCAGTTCTTC.

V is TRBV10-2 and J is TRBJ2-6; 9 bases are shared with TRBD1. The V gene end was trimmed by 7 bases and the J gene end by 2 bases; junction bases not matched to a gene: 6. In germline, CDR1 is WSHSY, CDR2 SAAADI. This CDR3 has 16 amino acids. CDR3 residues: CASNGDRVTGANVLTF. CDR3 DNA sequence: TGCGCCAGCAACGGGGACAGGGTAACTGGGGCCAACGTCCTGACTTTC.

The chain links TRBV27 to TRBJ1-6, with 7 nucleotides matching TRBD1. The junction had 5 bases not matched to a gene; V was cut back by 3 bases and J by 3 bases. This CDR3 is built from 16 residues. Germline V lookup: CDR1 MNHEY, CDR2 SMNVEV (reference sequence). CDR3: CASSFSGQLYNSPLHF. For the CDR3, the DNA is TGTGCCAGCAGTTTCTCGGGACAGCTCTATAATTCACCCCTCCACTTT.

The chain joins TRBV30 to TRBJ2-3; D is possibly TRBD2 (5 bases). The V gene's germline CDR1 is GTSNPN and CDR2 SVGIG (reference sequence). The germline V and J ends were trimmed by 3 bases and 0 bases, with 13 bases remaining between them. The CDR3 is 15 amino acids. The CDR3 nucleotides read TGTGCCTGGAGCGGCCGAGGGCGGAGCACAGATACGCAGTATTTT. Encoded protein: CAWSGRGRSTDTQYF.

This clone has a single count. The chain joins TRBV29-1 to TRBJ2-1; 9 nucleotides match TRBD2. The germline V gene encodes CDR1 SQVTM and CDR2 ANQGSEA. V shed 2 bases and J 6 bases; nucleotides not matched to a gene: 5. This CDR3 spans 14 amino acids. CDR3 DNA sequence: TGCAGCGTTGAACCGGGACTAGCTACCAATGAGCAGTTCTTC. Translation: CSVEPGLATNEQFF.

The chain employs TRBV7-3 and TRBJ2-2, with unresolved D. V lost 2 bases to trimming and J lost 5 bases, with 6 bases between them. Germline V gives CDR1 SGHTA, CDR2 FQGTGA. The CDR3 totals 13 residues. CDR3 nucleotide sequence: TGTGCCAGCAGCTTATCACTAACCGGGGAGCTGTTTTTT. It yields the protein CASSLSLTGELFF.

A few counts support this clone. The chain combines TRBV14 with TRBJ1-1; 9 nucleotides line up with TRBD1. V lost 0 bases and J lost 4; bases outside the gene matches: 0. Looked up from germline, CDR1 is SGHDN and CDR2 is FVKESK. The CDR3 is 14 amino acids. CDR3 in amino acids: CASSQETGGTEAFF. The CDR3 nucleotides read TGTGCCAGCAGCCAAGAGACAGGGGGCACTGAAGCTTTCTTT.

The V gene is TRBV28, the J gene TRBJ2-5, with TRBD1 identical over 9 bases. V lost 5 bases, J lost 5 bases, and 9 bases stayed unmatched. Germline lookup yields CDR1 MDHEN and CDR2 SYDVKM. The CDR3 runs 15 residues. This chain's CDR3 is CASSLGQGLLETQYF. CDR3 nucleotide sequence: TGTGCCAGCAGTCTCGGACAGGGGCTATTGGAGACCCAGTACTTC.

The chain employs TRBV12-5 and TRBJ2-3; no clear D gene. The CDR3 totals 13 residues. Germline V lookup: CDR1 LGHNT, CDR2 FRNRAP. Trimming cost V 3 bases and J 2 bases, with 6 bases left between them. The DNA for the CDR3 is TGTGCTAGTGGTTTTTCTACCACAGATACGCAGTATTTT. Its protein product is CASGFSTTDTQYF.

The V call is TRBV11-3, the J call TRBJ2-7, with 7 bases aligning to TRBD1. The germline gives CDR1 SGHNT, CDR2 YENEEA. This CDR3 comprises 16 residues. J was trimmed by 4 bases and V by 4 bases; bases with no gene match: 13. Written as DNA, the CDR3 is TGTGCCAGCAGCTCTTATGCCCCATTACAGGGGTACGAGCAGTACGTC. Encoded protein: CASSSYAPLQGYEQYV.

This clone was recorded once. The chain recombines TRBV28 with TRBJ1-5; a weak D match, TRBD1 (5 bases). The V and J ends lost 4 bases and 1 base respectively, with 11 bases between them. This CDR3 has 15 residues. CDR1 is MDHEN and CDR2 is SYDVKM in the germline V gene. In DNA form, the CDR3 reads TGTGCCAGCAGTTCCACCCCAGGGAGCAATCAGCCCCAGCATTTT. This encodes CASSSTPGSNQPQHF.

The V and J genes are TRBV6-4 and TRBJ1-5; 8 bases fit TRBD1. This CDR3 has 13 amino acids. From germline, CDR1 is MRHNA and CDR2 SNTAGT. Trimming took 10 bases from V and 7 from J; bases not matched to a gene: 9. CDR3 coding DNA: TGTGCCAACCGACAGGGGATGCAGCAGCCCCAGCATTTT. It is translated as CANRQGMQQPQHF.

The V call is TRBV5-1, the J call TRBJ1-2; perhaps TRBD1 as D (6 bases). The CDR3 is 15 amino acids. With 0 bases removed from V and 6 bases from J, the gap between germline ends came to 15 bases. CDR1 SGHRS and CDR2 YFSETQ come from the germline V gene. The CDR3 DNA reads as TGCGCCAGCAGCTTGGAGGCTAGGGGGATGAATGGCTACACCTTC. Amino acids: CASSLEARGMNGYTF. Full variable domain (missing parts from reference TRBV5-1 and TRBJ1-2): KAGVTQTPRYLIKTRGQQVTLSCSPISGHRSVSWYQQTPGQGLQFLFEYFSETQRNKGNFPGRFSGRQFSNSRSEMNVSTLELGDSALYLCASSLEARGMNGYTFGSGTRLTVV.